This TCR beta chain comes out of a study of cytomegalovirus exposure and HLA in healthy donors. PCR involved 60 Vbeta and 13 Jbeta primers. Profiled with immunoSEQ multiplex PCR; TCRdb holds only in-frame clones, not every one. The sample has about 220,000 clones, about 80% seen once; the top ten hold roughly 0.6%. This clone has more than one count but fewer than ten. Antigen specificity is unknown. Study-wide results and limits: About 87% or about 30% of the time was how often most TCR beta V segments were productive, according to an earlier analysis.

The specimen was PBMCs. This sequence was found in a man in his late teens or twenties in good health and CMV-seronegative.

The CDR3 coding sequence is TGTGCCACTTGGGGACTATTGGGATACAATGAGCAGTTCTTC. Encoded protein: CATWGLLGYNEQFF. The genes are TRBV27 and TRBJ2-1, with TRBD2 identical over 7 bases. The CDR3 is 14 residues long. V was clipped by 10 bases and J by 4 bases; unmatched bases: 10. Germline V gene lookup returns CDR1 MNHEY and CDR2 SMNVEV (reference sequence).